These T cell receptor beta chains were read from a single sample in a study of blood T cell repertoires in COVID-19. Sequenced by immunoSEQ multiplex PCR; TCRdb stores in-frame clones only, minus some. This table holds about 300,000 clones, approximately 88% found once. Specimen: peripheral blood. The origin of the receptors is a woman aged 30 to 39 with COVID-19, enrolled during active disease. Both conserved end residues are part of each CDR3. The D gene is left open where the match is weak. Where a row states a size, it is once, few, many or the class of an expanded clone; other rows omit it.

d_gene	v_gene	abundance	j_gene	CDR3nt	CDR3aa
NA	TRBV28	NA	TRBJ1-5	TGTGCCAGCAGCCTCCAGAGCGTCAATCAGCCCCAGCATTTT	CASSLQSVNQPQHF
NA	TRBV5-1	NA	TRBJ1-4	TGCGCCAGCAGCCCGACAGAGTTGGCAACTAATGAAAAACTGTTTTTT	CASSPTELATNEKLFF
NA	TRBV3-1/TRBV3-2	NA	TRBJ1-2	TGTGCCAGCAGCCGCGTTGATTATGGCTACACCTTC	CASSRVDYGYTF
NA	TRBV19	NA	TRBJ2-1	TGTGCCAGTAGTATTGGGCCCGCCTACAATGAGCAGTTCTTC	CASSIGPAYNEQFF
NA	TRBV4-1	NA	TRBJ1-4	TGCGCCAGCAGCCAAGGAAGGGCGGGAAGGGTTCGGACTAATGAAAAACTGTTTTTT	CASSQGRAGRVRTNEKLFF
NA	TRBV19	NA	TRBJ2-5	TGTGCCAGTAGTCCTACTAATGCAGAGACCCAGTACTTC	CASSPTNAETQYF
NA	TRBV5-1	NA	TRBJ1-2	TGCGCCAGCAGCTTGGGGGGCACCTATGGCTACACCTTC	CASSLGGTYGYTF
TRBD1	TRBV4-2	NA	TRBJ1-4	TGTGCCAGCAGCCAGGAACAGGGGGCGCAGGTAAAACTGTTTTTT	CASSQEQGAQVKLFF
NA	TRBV27	NA	TRBJ1-5	TGTGCCAGCAGTTTCGGGGGGCGCGGTCAGCCCCAGCATTTT	CASSFGGRGQPQHF
TRBD1	TRBV28	once	TRBJ1-1	TGTGCCAGCAGTTTATTAAAGGGGGCTGGGAACACTGAAGCTTTCTTT	CASSLLKGAGNTEAFF
TRBD1	TRBV4-1	NA	TRBJ1-1	TGCGCCAGCAGCCACCTCGGGACAGGTATGAACACTGAAGCTTTCTTT	CASSHLGTGMNTEAFF
NA	TRBV6-6	NA	TRBJ1-1	TGTGCCAGCAGTGATACTTCCCGGAGGCCGGCTTTCTTT	CASSDTSRRPAFF
NA	TRBV21-1	NA	TRBJ2-2	TGTGCCAGCGGACAGGGGACCGGGGAGCTGTTTTTT	CASGQGTGELFF
TRBD1	TRBV7-9	NA	TRBJ1-1	TGTGCCAGCAGCTTATGGGGGACAGGGACCATGAACACTGAAGCTTTCTTT	CASSLWGTGTMNTEAFF
TRBD2	TRBV15	few	TRBJ2-1	TGTGCCACCAGCAGCGCCGGGACTAGCTACAATGAGCAGTTCTTC	CATSSAGTSYNEQFF
NA	TRBV10-3	NA	TRBJ2-1	TGTGCAGTTCAGGGAGGTAAGGGAGGCTACAATGAGCAGTTCTTC	CAVQGGKGGYNEQFF
NA	TRBV5-8	NA	TRBJ1-5	TGTGCCAGCAGCTTTAGATGGGGAGTCCAGCCCCAGCATTTT	CASSFRWGVQPQHF
NA	TRBV11-1	NA	TRBJ1-2	TGTGCCAGCAGCGCGGGCTTTGGCTATGGCTACACCTTC	CASSAGFGYGYTF
TRBD1	TRBV5-1	NA	TRBJ1-6	TGCGCCAGCAGTCCGGGACAGGGGGACTATAATTCACCCCTCCACTTT	CASSPGQGDYNSPLHF
TRBD2	TRBV9	NA	TRBJ2-1	TGTGCCAGCAGCCCCGGACTAGCGGGGGGGCGGGAGTTCTTC	CASSPGLAGGREFF
NA	TRBV9	NA	TRBJ1-4	TGTGCCAGCAGCGCGGGACTTTCGGATGAAAAACTGTTTTTT	CASSAGLSDEKLFF
NA	TRBV6-5	NA	TRBJ2-3	TGTGCCAGCAGTTACTCCCCGGGTTCGGCAGATACGCAGTATTTT	CASSYSPGSADTQYF
TRBD1	TRBV19	few	TRBJ1-5	TGTGCCAGTAGTAGAGGGGGCGGAGTCCAGCCCCAGCATTTT	CASSRGGGVQPQHF
TRBD1	TRBV29-1	few	TRBJ2-5	TGCAGCGTTGAACCCATGACAGGGCTTGGAGAGACCCAGTACTTC	CSVEPMTGLGETQYF
NA	TRBV5-5	NA	TRBJ2-7	TGTGCCAGCAGCCGAGTACAGGACTACGAGCAGTACTTC	CASSRVQDYEQYF
NA	TRBV28	NA	TRBJ2-2	TGTGCCAGCAGTTTCCCGGGTTTCCCCGGGGAGCTGTTTTTT	CASSFPGFPGELFF
TRBD1	TRBV5-1	once	TRBJ1-1	TGCGCCAGCAGCCCCGGGACAGGGGGTCCCAGCACTGAAGCTTTCTTT	CASSPGTGGPSTEAFF